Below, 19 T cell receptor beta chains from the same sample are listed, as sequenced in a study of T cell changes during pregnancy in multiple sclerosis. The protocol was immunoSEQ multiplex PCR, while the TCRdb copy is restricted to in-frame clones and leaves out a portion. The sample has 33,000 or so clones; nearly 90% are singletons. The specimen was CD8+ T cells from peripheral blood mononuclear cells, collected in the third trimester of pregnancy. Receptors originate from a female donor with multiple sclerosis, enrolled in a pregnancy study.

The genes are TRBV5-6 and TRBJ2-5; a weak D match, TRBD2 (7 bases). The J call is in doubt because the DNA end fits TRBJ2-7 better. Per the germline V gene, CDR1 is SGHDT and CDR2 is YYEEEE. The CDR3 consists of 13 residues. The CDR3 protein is CASSQGGEDEQYF. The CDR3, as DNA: TGTGCCAGCAGCCAAGGGGGGGAGGACGAGCAGTACTTC.

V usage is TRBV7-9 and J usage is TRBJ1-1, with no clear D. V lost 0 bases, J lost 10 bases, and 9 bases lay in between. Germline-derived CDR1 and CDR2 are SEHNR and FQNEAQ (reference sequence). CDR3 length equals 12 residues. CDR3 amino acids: CASSLAGDPAFF. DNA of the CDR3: TGTGCCAGCAGCTTAGCGGGCGACCCAGCTTTCTTT.

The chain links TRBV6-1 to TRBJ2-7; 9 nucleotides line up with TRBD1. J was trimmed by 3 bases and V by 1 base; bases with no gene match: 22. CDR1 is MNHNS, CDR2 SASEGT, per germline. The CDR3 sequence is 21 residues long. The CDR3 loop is CASSEGPVQGAVWFFFYEQYF. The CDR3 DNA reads TGTGCCAGCAGTGAAGGCCCCGTACAGGGGGCAGTATGGTTTTTCTTCTACGAGCAGTACTTC.

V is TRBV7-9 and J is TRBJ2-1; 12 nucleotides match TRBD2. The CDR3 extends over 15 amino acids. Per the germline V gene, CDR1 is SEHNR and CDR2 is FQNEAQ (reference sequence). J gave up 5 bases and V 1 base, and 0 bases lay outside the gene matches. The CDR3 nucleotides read TGTGCCAGCAGCTTAGGGACTAGCGGGGACAATGAGCAGTTCTTC. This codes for CASSLGTSGDNEQFF.

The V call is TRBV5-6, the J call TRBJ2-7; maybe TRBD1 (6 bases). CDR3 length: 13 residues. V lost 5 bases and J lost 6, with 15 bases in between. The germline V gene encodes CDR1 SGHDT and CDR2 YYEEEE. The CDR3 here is CASSPARGREQYF. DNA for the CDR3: TGTGCCAGCAGTCCCGCCAGGGGTCGCGAGCAGTACTTC. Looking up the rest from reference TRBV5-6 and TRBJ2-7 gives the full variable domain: DAGVTQSPTHLIKTRGQQVTLRCSPKSGHDTVSWYQQALGQGPQFIFQYYEEEERQRGNFPDRFSGHQFPNYSSELNVNALLLGDSALYLCASSPARGREQYFGPGTRLTVT.

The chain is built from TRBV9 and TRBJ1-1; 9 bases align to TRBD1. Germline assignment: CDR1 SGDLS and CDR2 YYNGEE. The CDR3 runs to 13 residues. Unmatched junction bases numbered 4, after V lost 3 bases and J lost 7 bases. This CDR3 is CASSAGTGLEAFF. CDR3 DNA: TGTGCCAGCAGCGCCGGGACAGGGCTTGAAGCTTTCTTT.

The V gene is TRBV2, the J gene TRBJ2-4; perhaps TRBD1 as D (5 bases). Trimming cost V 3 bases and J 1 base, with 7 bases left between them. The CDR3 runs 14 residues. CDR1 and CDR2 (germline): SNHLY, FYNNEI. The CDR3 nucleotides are TGTGCCAGCAGTGAGGGGCTTGCCAAAAACATTCAGTACTTC. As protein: CASSEGLAKNIQYF.

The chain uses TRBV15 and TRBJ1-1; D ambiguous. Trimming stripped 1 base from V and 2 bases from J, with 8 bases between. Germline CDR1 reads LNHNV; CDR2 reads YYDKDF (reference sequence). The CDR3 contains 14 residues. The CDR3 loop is CATSRVQFNTEAFF. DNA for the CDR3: TGTGCCACCAGCAGAGTTCAGTTTAACACTGAAGCTTTCTTT. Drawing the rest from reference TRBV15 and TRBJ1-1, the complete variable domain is DAMVIQNPRYQVTQFGKPVTLSCSQTLNHNVMYWYQQKSSQAPKLLFHYYDKDFNNEADTPDNFQSRRPNTSFCFLDIRSPGLGDTAMYLCATSRVQFNTEAFFGQGTRLTVV.

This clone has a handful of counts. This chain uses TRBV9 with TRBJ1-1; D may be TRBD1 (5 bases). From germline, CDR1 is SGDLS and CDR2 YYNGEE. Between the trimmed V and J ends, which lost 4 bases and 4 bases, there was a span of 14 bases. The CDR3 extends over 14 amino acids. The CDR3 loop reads CASSTSGGGTEAFF. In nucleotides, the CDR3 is TGTGCCAGCAGCACTTCTGGGGGAGGCACTGAAGCTTTCTTT.

The CDR3 DNA is TGTGCCTCCGCGGAGAAGGCGGGGGAGCTGTTTTTT. Protein sequence: CASAEKAGELFF. The rearrangement uses TRBV27 and TRBJ2-2; D not certain. Germline V gives CDR1 MNHEY, CDR2 SMNVEV (reference sequence). The V gene lost 11 bases and the J gene lost 8 bases, with 15 bases spanning the gap. The CDR3 consists of 12 residues.

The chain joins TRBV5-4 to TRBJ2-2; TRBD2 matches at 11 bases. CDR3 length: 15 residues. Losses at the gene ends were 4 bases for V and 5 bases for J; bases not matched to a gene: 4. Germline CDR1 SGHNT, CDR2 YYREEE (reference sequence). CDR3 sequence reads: CASSDGTSGTGELFF. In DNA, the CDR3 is TGTGCCAGCAGCGACGGGACTAGCGGTACCGGGGAGCTGTTTTTT.

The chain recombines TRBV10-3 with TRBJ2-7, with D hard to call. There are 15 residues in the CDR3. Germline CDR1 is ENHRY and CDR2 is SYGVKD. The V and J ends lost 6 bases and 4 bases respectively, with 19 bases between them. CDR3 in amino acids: CAIRNRSSPLYEQYF. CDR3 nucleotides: TGTGCCATCAGGAACCGATCGTCCCCCCTATACGAGCAGTACTTC.

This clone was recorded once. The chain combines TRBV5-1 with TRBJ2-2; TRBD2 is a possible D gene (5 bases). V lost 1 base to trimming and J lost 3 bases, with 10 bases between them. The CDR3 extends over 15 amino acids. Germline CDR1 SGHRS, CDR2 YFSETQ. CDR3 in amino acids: CASSLREMDTGELFF. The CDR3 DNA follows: TGCGCCAGCAGCTTGAGGGAGATGGACACCGGGGAGCTGTTTTTT.

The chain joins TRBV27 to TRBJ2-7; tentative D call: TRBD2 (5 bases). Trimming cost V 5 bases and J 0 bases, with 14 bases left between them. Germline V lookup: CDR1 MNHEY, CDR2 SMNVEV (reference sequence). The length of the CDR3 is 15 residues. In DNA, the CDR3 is TGTGCCAGCAGTCCCCGGGGTAGGAACTCCTACGAGCAGTACTTC. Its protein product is CASSPRGRNSYEQYF.

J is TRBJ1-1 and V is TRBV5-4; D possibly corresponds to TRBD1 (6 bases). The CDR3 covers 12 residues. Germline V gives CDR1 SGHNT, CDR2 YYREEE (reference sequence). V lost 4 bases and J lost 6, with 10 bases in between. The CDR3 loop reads CASSVEGAEAFF. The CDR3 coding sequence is TGTGCCAGCAGCGTTGAGGGGGCTGAAGCTTTCTTT.

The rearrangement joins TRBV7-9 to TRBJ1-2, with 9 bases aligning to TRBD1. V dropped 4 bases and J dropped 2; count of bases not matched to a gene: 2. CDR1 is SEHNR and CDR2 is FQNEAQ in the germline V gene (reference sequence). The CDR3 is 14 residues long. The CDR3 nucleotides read TGTGCCAGCAGCTCTACAGGGGGCAACTATGGCTACACCTTC. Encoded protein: CASSSTGGNYGYTF.

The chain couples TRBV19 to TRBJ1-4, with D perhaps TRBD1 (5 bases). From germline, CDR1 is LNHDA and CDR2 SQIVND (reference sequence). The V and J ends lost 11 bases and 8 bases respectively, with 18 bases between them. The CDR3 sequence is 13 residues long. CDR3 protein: CAVRDDSGEKLFF. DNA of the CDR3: TGTGCCGTCCGGGACGACAGCGGGGAAAAACTGTTTTTT.

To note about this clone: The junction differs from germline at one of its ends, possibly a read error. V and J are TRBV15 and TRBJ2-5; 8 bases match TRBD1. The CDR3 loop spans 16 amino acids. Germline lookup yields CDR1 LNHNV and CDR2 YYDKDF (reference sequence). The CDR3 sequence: CATSRAGQGAGETQYF. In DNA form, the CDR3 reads TGTGCCACCAGTAGAGCGGGCCAGGGGGCTGGGGAGACCCAGTACTTC. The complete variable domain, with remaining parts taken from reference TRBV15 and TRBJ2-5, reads DAMVIQNPRYQVTQFGKPVTLSCSQTLNHNVMYWYQQKSSQAPKLLFHYYDKDFNNEADTPDNFQSRRPNTSFCFLDIRSPGLGDTAMYLCATSRAGQGAGETQYFGPGTRLLVL.

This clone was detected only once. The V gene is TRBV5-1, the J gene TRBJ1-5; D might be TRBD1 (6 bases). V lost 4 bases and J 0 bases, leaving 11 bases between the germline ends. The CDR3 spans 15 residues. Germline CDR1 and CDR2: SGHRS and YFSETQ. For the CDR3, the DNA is TGCGCCAGCAGCCCGGACAGTCTTAGCAATCAGCCCCAGCATTTT. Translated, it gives CASSPDSLSNQPQHF.